The T cell receptor (beta chain) under discussion was sequenced for a study of T cell responses to AZD1222 COVID-19 vaccine. Trimming removed 0 bases from V and 9 bases from J, with 15 bases in between. There are 14 residues in the CDR3. The germline V gene encodes CDR1 LGHDT and CDR2 YNNKEL (reference sequence). Produced via immunoSEQ multiplex PCR; TCRdb's table is partial and in-frame only. Of about 160,000 clones in the sample, around 90% were seen once. As regards this clone: The antigen is undetermined.

Study conclusions and caveats: Two AZD1222 administrations were followed by greater Spike-specific TCR breadth and depth. Regions left unmutated in variants are reportedly the target of nearly half of spike-specific TCRs.

The chain is built from TRBV3-1 (or the pseudogene TRBV3-2) and TRBJ2-7; no clear D. This receptor was obtained from an adult in good health. The starting material was peripheral blood, obtained on day 0 of AZD1222 vaccination. CDR3 DNA sequence: TGTGCCAGCAGCCAAGATTTCGCCCGGCTGGGGCAGTACTTC. It is translated as CASSQDFARLGQYF.